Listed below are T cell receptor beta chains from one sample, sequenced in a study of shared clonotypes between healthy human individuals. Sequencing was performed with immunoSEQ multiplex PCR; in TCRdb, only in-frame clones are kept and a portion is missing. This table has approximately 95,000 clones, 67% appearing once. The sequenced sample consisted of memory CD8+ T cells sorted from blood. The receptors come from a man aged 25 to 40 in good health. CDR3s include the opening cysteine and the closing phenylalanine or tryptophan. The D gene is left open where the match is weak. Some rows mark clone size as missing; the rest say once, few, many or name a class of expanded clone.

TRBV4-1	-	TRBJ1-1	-	CASSRFQGQGEAFF	TGCGCCAGCAGCCGCTTCCAGGGGCAGGGTGAAGCTTTCTTT
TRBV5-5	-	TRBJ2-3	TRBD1	CASSWRGQGGVTDTQYF	TGTGCCAGCAGCTGGAGGGGACAGGGAGGCGTTACAGATACGCAGTATTTT
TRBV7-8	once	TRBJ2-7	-	CASSGRGGLSYEQYF	TGTGCCAGCAGCGGGAGGGGGGGTCTTTCCTACGAGCAGTACTTC
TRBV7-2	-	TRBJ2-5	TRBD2	CASSWPGVAGDEETQYF	TGTGCCAGCAGCTGGCCGGGGGTAGCGGGAGATGAAGAGACCCAGTACTTC
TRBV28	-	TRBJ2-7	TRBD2	CASGQTSGRISYEQYF	TGTGCCAGCGGACAAACTAGCGGGAGGATTTCCTACGAGCAGTACTTC
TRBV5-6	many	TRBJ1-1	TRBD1	CASSPQIQGSEAFF	TGTGCCAGCAGCCCCCAGATACAGGGGAGCGAAGCTTTCTTT
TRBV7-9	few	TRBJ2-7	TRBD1	CASSLGTGVNEQYF	TGTGCCAGCAGCCTTGGGACAGGTGTCAACGAGCAGTACTTC
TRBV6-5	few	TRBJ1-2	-	CASRRTNYGYTF	TGTGCCAGCAGGCGAACCAACTATGGCTACACCTTC
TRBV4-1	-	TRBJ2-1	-	CASSQVRAKSSYNEQFF	TGCGCCAGCAGCCAAGTCAGGGCTAAGAGCTCCTACAATGAGCAGTTCTTC
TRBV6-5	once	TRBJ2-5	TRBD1	CASSRTGGVEETQYF	TGTGCCAGCAGCCGTACAGGGGGCGTGGAAGAGACCCAGTACTTC
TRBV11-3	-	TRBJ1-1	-	CASSSGGSEAFF	TGTGCCAGCAGCTCCGGAGGGTCTGAAGCTTTCTTT
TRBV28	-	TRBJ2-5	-	CASSLSQIQETQYF	TGTGCCAGCAGTTTATCCCAGATACAAGAGACCCAGTACTTC
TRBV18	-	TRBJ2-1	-	CASSPFGEVYNEQFF	TGTGCCAGCTCACCGTTCGGTGAGGTCTACAATGAGCAGTTCTTC
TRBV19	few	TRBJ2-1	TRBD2	CASSGTSGSPEQFF	TGTGCCAGTAGTGGGACTAGCGGGAGTCCTGAGCAGTTCTTC
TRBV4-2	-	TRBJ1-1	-	CASTLTGNTEAFF	TGTGCCAGCACCTTGACAGGGAACACTGAAGCTTTCTTT
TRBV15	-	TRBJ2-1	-	CATSRDLSAGMQFF	TGTGCCACCAGCAGAGACCTGAGTGCGGGTATGCAGTTCTTC
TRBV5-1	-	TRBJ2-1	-	CASSRDSYNEQFF	TGCGCCAGCTCCAGGGATTCCTACAATGAGCAGTTCTTC
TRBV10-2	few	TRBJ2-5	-	CASTDWNQETQYF	TGCGCCAGCACTGACTGGAACCAAGAGACCCAGTACTTC
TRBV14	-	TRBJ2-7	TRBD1	CASSPGQVSYEQYF	TGTGCCAGCAGCCCGGGACAGGTCTCCTACGAGCAGTACTTC
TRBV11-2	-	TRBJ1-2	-	CASSPTFGGGYGYTF	TGTGCCAGCAGCCCAACTTTCGGGGGCGGGTATGGCTACACCTTC
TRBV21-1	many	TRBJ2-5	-	CASSKGETQYF	TGTGCCAGCAGCAAAGGTGAGACCCAGTACTTC
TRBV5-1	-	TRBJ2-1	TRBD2	CASSYTSGMVNEQFF	TGCGCCAGCAGCTACACTAGCGGGATGGTCAATGAGCAGTTCTTC
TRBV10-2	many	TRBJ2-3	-	CASGGTNHTQYF	TGCGCCAGCGGGGGGACAAACCATACGCAGTATTTT
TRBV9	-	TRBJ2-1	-	CASSPPRRNEQFF	TGTGCCAGCAGCCCACCGAGGCGAAATGAGCAGTTCTTC
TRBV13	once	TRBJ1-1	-	CASSLVRKNTEAFF	TGTGCCAGCAGCTTAGTTCGTAAGAACACTGAAGCTTTCTTT
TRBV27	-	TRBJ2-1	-	CASSLLGEEQFF	TGTGCCAGCAGTTTATTAGGGGAAGAGCAGTTCTTC
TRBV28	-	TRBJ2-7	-	CASSFIRTKTSYEQYF	TGTGCCAGCAGTTTTATCAGGACAAAAACCTCCTACGAGCAGTACTTC
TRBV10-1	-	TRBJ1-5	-	CASSENPGNSNQPQHF	TGCGCCAGCAGTGAGAATCCAGGGAATAGCAATCAGCCCCAGCATTTT
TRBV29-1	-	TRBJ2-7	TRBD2	CSVVFPTSGRADEQYF	TGCAGCGTTGTATTCCCGACTAGCGGGAGGGCGGACGAGCAGTACTTC
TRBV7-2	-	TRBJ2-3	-	CASSLDGPLDTQYF	TGTGCCAGCAGCTTAGATGGACCTTTAGATACGCAGTATTTT
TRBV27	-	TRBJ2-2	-	CASSPNRGKGTGELFF	TGTGCCAGCAGCCCAAATCGGGGGAAGGGCACCGGGGAGCTGTTTTTT
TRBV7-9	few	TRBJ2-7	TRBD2	CASSPEYGGLAGAYEQYF	TGTGCCAGCAGCCCGGAATACGGTGGACTAGCGGGAGCCTACGAGCAGTACTTC
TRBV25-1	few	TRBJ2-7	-	CASTEGSSYEQYF	TGTGCCAGCACCGAAGGTTCCTCCTACGAGCAGTACTTC
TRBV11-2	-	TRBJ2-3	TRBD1	CASSLVRTGITDTQYF	TGTGCCAGCAGCTTAGTGAGGACAGGGATCACAGATACGCAGTATTTT
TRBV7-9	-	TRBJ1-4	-	CASSFGHSNEKLFF	TGTGCCAGCAGCTTTGGACACTCTAATGAAAAACTGTTTTTT
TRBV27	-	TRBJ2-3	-	CASSLWWRGPNTDTQYF	TGTGCCAGCAGTTTATGGTGGAGGGGGCCGAACACAGATACGCAGTATTTT
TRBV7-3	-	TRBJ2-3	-	CASSLGASISDTQYF	TGTGCCAGCAGCTTAGGGGCTAGCATTTCAGATACGCAGTATTTT
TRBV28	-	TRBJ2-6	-	CASNEAGANVLTF	TGTGCCAGCAATGAGGCTGGGGCCAACGTCCTGACTTTC
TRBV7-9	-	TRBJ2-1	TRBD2	CASSPLAGVSPGSYNEQFF	TGTGCCAGCAGCCCACTAGCGGGAGTCTCCCCTGGCTCCTACAATGAGCAGTTCTTC
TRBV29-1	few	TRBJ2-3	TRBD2	CSVEPGLAGSDTQYF	TGCAGCGTTGAACCGGGACTAGCGGGATCAGATACGCAGTATTTT
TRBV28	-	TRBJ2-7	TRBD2	CASSLWQMAIDPWTSEDYEQYF	TGTGCCAGCAGTTTATGGCAGATGGCGATCGATCCCTGGACTAGCGAGGATTACGAGCAGTACTTC
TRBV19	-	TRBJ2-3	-	CASSIAGADTQYF	TGTGCCAGTAGTATCGCTGGGGCGGATACGCAGTATTTT
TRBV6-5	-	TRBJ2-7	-	CASRDIDSSEQYF	TGTGCCAGCAGAGACATCGACAGCTCCGAGCAGTACTTC
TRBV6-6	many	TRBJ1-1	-	CASSYSQTEAFF	TGTGCCAGCAGTTACTCGCAAACTGAAGCTTTCTTT
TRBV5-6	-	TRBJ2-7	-	CASRERGGYEQYF	TGTGCCAGCAGGGAAAGGGGGGGCTACGAGCAGTACTTC
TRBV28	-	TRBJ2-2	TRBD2	CASSSPLGRGNTGELFF	TGTGCCAGCAGTTCCCCCCTCGGGAGGGGGAACACCGGGGAGCTGTTTTTT
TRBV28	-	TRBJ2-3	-	CASRKRADTQYF	TGTGCCAGCAGGAAAAGGGCAGATACGCAGTATTTT
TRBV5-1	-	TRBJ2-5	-	CASSPGDKVQETQYF	TGCGCCAGCAGCCCCGGGGACAAAGTCCAAGAGACCCAGTACTTC
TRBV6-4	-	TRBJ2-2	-	CASQEAAGRTGELFF	TGTGCCAGCCAGGAGGCGGCGGGAAGGACCGGGGAGCTGTTTTTT
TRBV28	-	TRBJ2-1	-	CASSLTRINEQFF	TGTGCCAGCAGTTTGACCAGGATTAATGAGCAGTTCTTC
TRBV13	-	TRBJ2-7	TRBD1	CASSFGTAYEQYF	TGTGCCAGCAGCTTCGGGACAGCCTACGAGCAGTACTTC
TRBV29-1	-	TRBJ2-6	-	CSAQDSRSGANVLTF	TGCAGCGCCCAGGACAGCCGCTCTGGGGCCAACGTCCTGACTTTC
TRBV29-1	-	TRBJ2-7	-	CSVGWGSRTTIKDSYEQYF	TGCAGCGTTGGGTGGGGTAGCCGGACAACCATAAAAGACTCCTACGAGCAGTACTTC
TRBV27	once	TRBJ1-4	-	CASGREINEKLFF	TGTGCCAGCGGCAGGGAAATAAATGAAAAACTGTTTTTT
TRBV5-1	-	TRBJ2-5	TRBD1	CASRKGQGETQYF	TGCGCCAGCCGGAAGGGACAGGGAGAGACCCAGTACTTC
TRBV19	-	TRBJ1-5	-	CASSRGLRSSNQPQHF	TGTGCCAGTTCGAGGGGATTGAGGAGCAGCAATCAGCCCCAGCATTTT
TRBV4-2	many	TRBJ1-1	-	CASRPPKNTEAFF	TGTGCCAGCCGCCCCCCCAAGAACACTGAAGCTTTCTTT
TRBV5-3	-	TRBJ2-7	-	CARSKGVYEQYF	TGTGCCAGAAGCAAAGGGGTTTACGAGCAGTACTTC
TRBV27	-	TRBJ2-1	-	CASTQSAGERGSEQFF	TGTGCCAGCACCCAATCCGCGGGGGAAAGGGGGAGTGAGCAGTTCTTC